Each of the 8 T cell receptor beta chains below was sequenced from the same sample in a study of blood T cells in healthy people across ages. PCR was performed a second time for about 7 to 12 cycles using a sample-barcoded 5' primer and a J-beta primer mix. One entry per CDR3 protein, called by TCRdb with MiXCR from the 5' RACE reads. The repertoire holds about 400,000 distinct CDR3 sequences, with roughly half as singletons. Sample: blood. The receptors here all came from a man aged 55 to 70 in good health.

This clonotype was recorded at least ten times. J is TRBJ2-1 and V is TRBV7-2; 10 bases line up with TRBD1. J lost 5 bases, V lost 4 bases, and 5 bases had no gene match. Germline V lookup: CDR1 SGHTA, CDR2 FQGNSA. This CDR3 is built from 15 residues. This chain's CDR3 is CASSSDRGRNNEQFF. CDR3 in DNA: TGTGCCAGCAGCTCCGACAGGGGGCGTAACAATGAGCAGTTCTTC. Supplemented by reference TRBV7-2 and TRBJ2-1, the full variable domain reads GAGVSQSPSNKVTEKGKDVELRCDPISGHTALYWYRQSLGQGLEFLIYFQGNSAPDKSGLPSDRFSAERTGGSVSTLTIQRTQQEDSAVYLCASSSDRGRNNEQFFGPGTRLTVL.

As for this clonotype: The CDR3 does not end in the conserved phenylalanine or tryptophan, so this is likely a read error. The V call is TRBV20-1, the J call TRBJ1-6; 7 bases match TRBD1. Germline V gene lookup returns CDR1 DFQATT and CDR2 SNEGSKA (reference sequence). V shed 8 bases, J shed 6 bases, and the junction held 7 bases outside the gene matches. There are 13 residues in the CDR3. The CDR3 DNA sequence: TGCAGTACGTTCGACAGGGCTAATTCACCCCTCCACTTG. Translating it yields CSTFDRANSPLHL.

The chain joins TRBV6-6 to TRBJ1-2; 10 bases map to TRBD1. This CDR3 has 15 residues. Germline trimming cut 2 bases from V and 5 bases from J; bases unmatched to any gene: 5. The germline CDR1 and CDR2 sequences are MNHNY and SVGAGI (reference sequence). The CDR3 here is CASSYLGTGEYGYTF. In DNA, the CDR3 is TGTGCCAGCAGTTACCTCGGGACAGGGGAGTATGGCTACACCTTC.

The J gene is TRBJ1-1, the V gene TRBV7-2; D may be TRBD1 (5 bases). Trimming took 1 base from V and 4 from J, leaving 13 bases between them. In germline, CDR1 is SGHTA, CDR2 FQGNSA. The CDR3 totals 15 residues. The CDR3 DNA sequence: TGTGCCAGCAGCTTAGTGGCGGTTGGGGGCACTGAAGCTTTCTTT. Protein sequence: CASSLVAVGGTEAFF.

The rearrangement uses TRBV10-2 and TRBJ1-2, with 8 bases lining up with TRBD1. The CDR3 totals 15 residues. Trimming removed 0 bases from V and 4 bases from J; junction bases left unmatched: 4. CDR1 WSHSY and CDR2 SAAADI come from the germline V gene. The CDR3 loop reads CASSESGQASYGYTF. DNA of the CDR3: TGCGCCAGCAGTGAGTCGGGACAGGCCTCCTATGGCTACACCTTC.

This rearrangement joins TRBV5-4 to TRBJ2-5, with D perhaps matching TRBD1 (5 bases). The V end lost 1 base, the J end lost 4 bases, and 11 bases lay between the germline ends. CDR1 and CDR2 from the germline V gene are SGHNT and YYREEE (reference sequence). The CDR3 extends over 14 amino acids. CDR3: CASSLSGRPETQYF. The CDR3, as DNA: TGTGCCAGCAGCTTGTCAGGGCGACCAGAGACCCAGTACTTC.

The chain recombines TRBV6-2 or TRBV6-3 with TRBJ2-7; D ambiguous. This CDR3 has 13 amino acids. The germline V gene has CDR1 MNHEY and CDR2 SVGEGT. V shed 4 bases and J shed 0 bases, with 7 bases lying between them. The CDR3 coding sequence is TGTGCCAGCAGTTCGCAAAGCTCCTACGAGCAGTACTTC. Protein sequence: CASSSQSSYEQYF.

The chain is built from TRBV6-1 and TRBJ2-6; D gene ambiguous. V dropped 8 bases and J dropped 2 bases, with 22 bases sitting between them. Germline V gene lookup returns CDR1 MNHNS and CDR2 SASEGT. This CDR3 has 18 residues. Here the CDR3 DNA reads TGTGCCAGCTCCCCTTCTAGAGTTGGTGGGCCTGGGGCCAACGTCCTGACTTTC. Amino acid sequence: CASSPSRVGGPGANVLTF.